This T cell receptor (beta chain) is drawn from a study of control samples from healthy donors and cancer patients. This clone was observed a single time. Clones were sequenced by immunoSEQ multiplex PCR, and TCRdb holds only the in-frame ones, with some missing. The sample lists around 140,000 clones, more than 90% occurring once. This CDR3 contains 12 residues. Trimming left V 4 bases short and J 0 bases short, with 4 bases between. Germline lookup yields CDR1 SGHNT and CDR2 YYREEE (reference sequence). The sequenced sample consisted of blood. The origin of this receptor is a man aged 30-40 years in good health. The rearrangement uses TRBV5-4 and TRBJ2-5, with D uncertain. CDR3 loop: CASSLNQETQYF. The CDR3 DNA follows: TGTGCCAGCAGCCTAAACCAAGAGACCCAGTACTTC. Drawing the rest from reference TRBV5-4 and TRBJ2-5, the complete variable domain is ETGVTQSPTHLIKTRGQQVTLRCSSQSGHNTVSWYQQALGQGPQFIFQYYREEENGRGNFPPRFSGLQFPNYSSELNVNALELDDSALYLCASSLNQETQYFGPGTRLLVL.